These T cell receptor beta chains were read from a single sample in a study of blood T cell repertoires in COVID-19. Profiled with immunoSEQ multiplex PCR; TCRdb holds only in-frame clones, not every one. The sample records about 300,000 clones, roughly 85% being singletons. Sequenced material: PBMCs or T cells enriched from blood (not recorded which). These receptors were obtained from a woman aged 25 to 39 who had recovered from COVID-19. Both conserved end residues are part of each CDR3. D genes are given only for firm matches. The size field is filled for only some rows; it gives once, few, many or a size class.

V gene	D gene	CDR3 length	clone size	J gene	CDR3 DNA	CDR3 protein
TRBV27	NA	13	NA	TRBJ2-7	TGTGCCAGCAGTCTTTCAGGGTCCTACGAGCAGTACTTC	CASSLSGSYEQYF
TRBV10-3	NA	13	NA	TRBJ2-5	TGTGCCATCAGTGGGGGCCCAGCAGAGACCCAGTACTTC	CAISGGPAETQYF
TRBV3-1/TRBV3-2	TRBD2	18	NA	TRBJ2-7	TGTGCCAGCAGCCACCCGACTAGCGGGGGGGCTTGGTCCTACGAGCAGTACTTC	CASSHPTSGGAWSYEQYF
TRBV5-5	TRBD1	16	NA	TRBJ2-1	TGTGCCAGCAGCTATGGAGGCAGGGGGCTGGGCAATGAGCAGTTCTTC	CASSYGGRGLGNEQFF
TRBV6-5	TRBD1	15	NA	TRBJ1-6	TGTGCCAGCAGTTACACCCGGACAGGGGACTCACCCCTCCACTTT	CASSYTRTGDSPLHF
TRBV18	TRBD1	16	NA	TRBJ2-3	TGTGCCAGCTCACCCTCTTGGACAGGGGGCACAGATACGCAGTATTTT	CASSPSWTGGTDTQYF
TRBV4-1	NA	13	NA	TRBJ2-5	TGCGCCAGCAGCCAATTTCGGCAAGAGACCCAGTACTTC	CASSQFRQETQYF
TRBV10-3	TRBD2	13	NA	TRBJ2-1	TGTGCCATCGGGCTAGCGGTCTACAATGAGCAGTTCTTC	CAIGLAVYNEQFF
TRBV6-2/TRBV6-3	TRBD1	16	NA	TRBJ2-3	TGTGCCAGCAGCACCCGCCGGACAGGAAACACAGATACGCAGTATTTT	CASSTRRTGNTDTQYF
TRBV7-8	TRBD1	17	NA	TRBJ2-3	TGTGCCAGCAGCGGTCCCGGGACAGGGGTTAGCACAGATACGCAGTATTTT	CASSGPGTGVSTDTQYF
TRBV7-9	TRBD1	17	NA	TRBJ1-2	TGTGCCAGCAGCCAAACAAGGACAGGGAAATTCGGCGATGGCTACACCTTC	CASSQTRTGKFGDGYTF
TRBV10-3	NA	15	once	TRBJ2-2	TGTGCCATCAGTGTAGGCAGGGGGAACACCGGGGAGCTGTTTTTT	CAISVGRGNTGELFF
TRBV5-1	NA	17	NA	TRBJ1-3	TGCGCCAGCAGCTCCGTGGCGGGTCAGGCTAGGGAAAACACCATATATTTT	CASSSVAGQARENTIYF
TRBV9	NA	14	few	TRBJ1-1	TGTGCCAGCAGCGGACAGACCATGAACACTGAAGCTTTCTTT	CASSGQTMNTEAFF
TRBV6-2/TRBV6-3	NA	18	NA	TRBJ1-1	TGTGCCAGCAGTACTCCCGACAGGAGCAGAATGGTTGGCACTGAAGCTTTCTTT	CASSTPDRSRMVGTEAFF
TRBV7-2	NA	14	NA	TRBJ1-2	TGTGCCAGCAGCGCAGGACAGTCCGGCTATGGCTACACCTTC	CASSAGQSGYGYTF
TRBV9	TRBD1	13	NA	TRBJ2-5	TGTGCCAGCAGCGCAGGGACAGGGGGGACCCAGTACTTC	CASSAGTGGTQYF
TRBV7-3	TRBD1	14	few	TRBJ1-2	TGTGCCAGCAGCGGCAAACAGGGGGACTATGGCTACACCTTC	CASSGKQGDYGYTF
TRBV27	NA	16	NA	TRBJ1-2	TGTGCCAGCAGTTTCCTGACCGCGGACGGGCGGGATGGCTACACCTTC	CASSFLTADGRDGYTF
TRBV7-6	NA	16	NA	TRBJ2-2	TGTGCCAGCAGCCCCAGCGGGCTTGCCGGCACCGGGGAGCTGTTTTTT	CASSPSGLAGTGELFF
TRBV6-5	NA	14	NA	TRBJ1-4	TGTGCCAGCAGGGACGCGGGGGTGGGGGAAAAACTGTTTTTT	CASRDAGVGEKLFF
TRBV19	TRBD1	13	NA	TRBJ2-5	TGTGCCAGTAGTATAACAGGGGAAAAGACCCAGTACTTC	CASSITGEKTQYF
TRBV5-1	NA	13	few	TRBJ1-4	TGCGCCAGCAGCTTGGTCACAGAGGAAAAACTGTTTTTT	CASSLVTEEKLFF
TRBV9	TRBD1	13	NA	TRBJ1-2	TGTGCCAGCACCACGGGACAGGCCTATGGCTACACCTTC	CASTTGQAYGYTF
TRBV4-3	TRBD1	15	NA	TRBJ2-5	TGCGCCAGCAGCCAATTGGGCGCAGGGCAGGGGGCCCAGTACTTC	CASSQLGAGQGAQYF